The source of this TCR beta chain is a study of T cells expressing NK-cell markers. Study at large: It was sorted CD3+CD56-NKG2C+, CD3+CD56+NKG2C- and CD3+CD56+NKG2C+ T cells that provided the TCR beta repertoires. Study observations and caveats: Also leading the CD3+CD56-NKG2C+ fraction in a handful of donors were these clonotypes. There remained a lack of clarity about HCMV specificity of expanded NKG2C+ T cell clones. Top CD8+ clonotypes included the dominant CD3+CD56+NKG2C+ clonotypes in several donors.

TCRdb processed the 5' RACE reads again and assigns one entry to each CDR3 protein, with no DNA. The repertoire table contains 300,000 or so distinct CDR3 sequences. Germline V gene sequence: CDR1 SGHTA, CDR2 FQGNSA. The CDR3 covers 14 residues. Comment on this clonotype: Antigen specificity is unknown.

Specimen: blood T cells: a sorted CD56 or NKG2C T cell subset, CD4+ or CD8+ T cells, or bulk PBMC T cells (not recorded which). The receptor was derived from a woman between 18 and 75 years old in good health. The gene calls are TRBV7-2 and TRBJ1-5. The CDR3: CASSLEAGHQPQHF.